What follows is one TCR beta chain and its context. The data are from a study of T-cell memory formation after mild COVID-19. Germline loops: CDR1 SGHTA, CDR2 FQGNSA. V lost 6 bases to trimming and J lost 4 bases; unmatched junction nucleotides: 10. This CDR3 is built from 15 residues. TCRdb independently ran MiXCR on the 5' RACE reads; one entry per CDR3 protein. Of about 140,000 distinct CDR3 sequences in the sample, about 5.7% were seen once. The clonotype was recovered from an adult woman who had mild COVID-19 (a few samples of this study predate the infection). Cell type and time point are not known. Sample: PBMCs or a T cell subset sorted from them (not recorded which). The chain is built from TRBV7-2 and TRBJ2-3, with 7 bases matching TRBD1. CDR3 loop: CASRPDRLSADTQYF. For the CDR3, the DNA is TGTGCCAGCAGACCGGACAGGTTATCAGCAGATACGCAGTATTTT.